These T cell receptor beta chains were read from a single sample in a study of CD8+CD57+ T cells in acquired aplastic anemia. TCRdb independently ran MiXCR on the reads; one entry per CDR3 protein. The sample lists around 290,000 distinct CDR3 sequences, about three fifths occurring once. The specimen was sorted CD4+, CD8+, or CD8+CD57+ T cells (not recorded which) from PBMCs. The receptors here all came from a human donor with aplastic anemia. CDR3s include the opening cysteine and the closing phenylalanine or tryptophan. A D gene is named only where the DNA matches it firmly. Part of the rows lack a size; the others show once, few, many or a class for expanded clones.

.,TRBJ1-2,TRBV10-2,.,CASRIDLVMSYTF,TGCGCCAGCAGAATCGACTTAGTTATGAGCTACACCTTC
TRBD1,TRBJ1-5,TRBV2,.,CASRAQGVSNQPQHF,TGTGCCAGCAGGGCTCAGGGGGTTAGCAATCAGCCCCAGCATTTT
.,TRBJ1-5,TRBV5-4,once,CASINTDMEVYQPQHF,TGTGCCAGCATCAATACGGACATGGAGGTATACCAGCCCCAGCATTTT
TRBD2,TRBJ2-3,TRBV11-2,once,CASSVSSGGGSTDTQYF,TGTGCCAGCAGCGTTTCTAGCGGGGGGGGAAGCACAGATACGCAGTATTTT
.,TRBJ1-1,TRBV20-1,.,CSARWGSNTEAFF,TGCAGTGCTAGGTGGGGATCTAACACTGAAGCTTTCTTT
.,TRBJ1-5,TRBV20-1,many,CSATQSKGNQPQHF,TGCAGTGCAACCCAAAGCAAGGGAAATCAGCCCCAGCATTTT
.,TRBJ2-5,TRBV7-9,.,CASSLSGWETQYF,TGTGCCAGCAGCTTATCAGGGTGGGAGACCCAGTACTTC
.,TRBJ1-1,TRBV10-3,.,CAISGRVPNTEAFF,TGTGCCATCAGTGGACGCGTACCAAACACTGAAGCTTTCTTT
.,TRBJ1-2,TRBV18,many,CASSDSSNGGNYGYTF,TGTGCCAGCTCTGACAGCAGCAACGGGGGAAACTATGGCTACACCTTC
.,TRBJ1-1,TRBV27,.,CASSLTTEVRGSEAFF,TGTGCCAGCAGTTTAACGACAGAGGTTAGAGGAAGTGAAGCTTTCTTT
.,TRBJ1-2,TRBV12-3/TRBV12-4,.,CASSTTPARLTF,TGTGCCAGCAGTACAACTCCAGCGCGACTTACCTTC
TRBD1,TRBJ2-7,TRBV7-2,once,CASRRDRVGEQYF,TGTGCCAGCAGGAGGGACAGGGTGGGCGAGCAGTACTTC
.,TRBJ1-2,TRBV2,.,CASSEPGRRGYTF,TGTGCCAGCAGTGAACCGGGGAGGCGTGGCTACACCTTC
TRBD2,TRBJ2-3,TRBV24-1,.,CATSESTGTSGDTDTQYF,TGTGCCACCAGTGAAAGTACCGGGACTAGCGGGGATACAGATACGCAGTATTTT
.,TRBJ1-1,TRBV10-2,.,CASSESQVNTEAFF,TGCGCCAGCAGTGAGTCACAAGTGAACACTGAAGCTTTCTTT
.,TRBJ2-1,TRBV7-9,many,CASSLVYYNEQFF,TGTGCCAGCAGCTTAGTCTACTACAATGAGCAGTTCTTC
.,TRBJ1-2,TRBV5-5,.,CASSLAMGEGYTF,TGTGCCAGCAGCTTGGCGATGGGTGAGGGCTACACCTTC
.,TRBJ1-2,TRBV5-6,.,CASSLEDSRRPNYGYTF,TGTGCCAGCAGCTTGGAGGACAGTAGGCGACCTAACTATGGCTACACCTTC
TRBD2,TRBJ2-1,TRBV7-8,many,CASSLDGLAGVEQFF,TGTGCCAGCAGCTTAGACGGACTAGCGGGAGTAGAGCAGTTCTTC
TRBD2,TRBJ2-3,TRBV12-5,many,CASGQLAGVGTQYF,TGTGCTAGTGGTCAACTAGCGGGAGTAGGTACGCAGTATTTT
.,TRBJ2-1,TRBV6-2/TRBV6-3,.,CASSQGQRFTPWHEQFF,TGTGCCAGCAGCCAAGGACAGCGCTTTACTCCATGGCATGAGCAGTTCTTC
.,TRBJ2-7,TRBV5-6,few,CASSLAGYPGTYEQYF,TGTGCCAGCAGCTTGGCCGGTTACCCAGGGACATACGAGCAGTACTTC
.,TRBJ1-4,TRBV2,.,CASTQGRQKLFF,TGTGCCAGCACCCAGGGGAGGCAAAAACTGTTTTTT
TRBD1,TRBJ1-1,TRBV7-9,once,CASSYPGQGLNTEAFF,TGTGCCAGCAGCTACCCGGGACAGGGACTGAACACTGAAGCTTTCTTT